The following is a TCR beta chain sequence with its context. Data came from immunoSEQ multiplex PCR; TCRdb stores just in-frame clones and leaves some out. There are about 80,000 clones in the sample; around 96% occur only once, and under 0.35% lies in the top ten. The CDR3 is 17 residues long. The germline gives CDR1 LGHNA, CDR2 YSLEER. V lost 0 bases and J lost 6, with 19 bases in between. The sample belongs to a study of technical replicates of blood from a handful of donors. This TCR came from a human donor in good health. The sample taken for sequencing was T cells isolated from PBMCs. J is TRBJ2-3 and V is TRBV4-3, with D possibly being TRBD2 (5 bases). As DNA, the CDR3 is TGCGCCAGCAGCCAAGATATTCGGGATCCACGTCTCGATACGCAGTATTTT. This codes for CASSQDIRDPRLDTQYF.